A selection of T cell receptor beta chains follows, all from one sample in a study of vaccination and CD4 T cells after COVID-19. TCRdb reprocessed the PCR reads with MiXCR, giving one entry per CDR3 protein. Of fewer than 25,000 distinct CDR3 sequences listed, 45% to 65% are singletons. Here the sequenced sample was CD4+ T cells from blood, taken before SARS-CoV-2 vaccination. All receptors come from a human donor who had recovered from COVID-19. Both conserved end residues are part of each CDR3. Fields, in order: D gene, J gene, V gene, clone size, CDR3 protein, CDR3 DNA. A D gene is named only where the DNA matches it firmly. Clone size is not always given. Where it is, it says once, few, many or a class for expanded clones.

.,TRBJ1-2,TRBV19,.,CASTEIRGNYGYTF,TGTGCCAGTACTGAGATACGGGGTAACTATGGCTACACCTTC
.,TRBJ1-5,TRBV28,.,CASSLLSSNQPQHF,TGTGCCAGCAGTTTATTAAGTAGCAATCAGCCCCAGCATTTT
.,TRBJ1-2,TRBV6-1,.,CASTVTAHYGYTF,TGTGCCAGCACCGTGACAGCGCACTATGGCTACACCTTC
.,TRBJ2-3,TRBV6-2/TRBV6-3,.,CASSYQDSTDTQYF,TGTGCCAGCAGTTACCAGGACAGCACAGATACGCAGTATTTT
.,TRBJ1-5,TRBV21-1,few,CASSKGGNQPQHF,TGTGCCAGCAGCAAAGGGGGCAATCAGCCCCAGCATTTT
.,TRBJ1-1,TRBV5-8,.,CASSYTNRFTEAFF,TGTGCCAGCAGCTACACCAATCGCTTCACTGAAGCTTTCTTT
.,TRBJ1-2,TRBV6-1,few,CASRLHQAGNYGYTF,TGTGCCAGCAGGCTCCATCAGGCCGGTAACTATGGCTACACCTTC
TRBD2,TRBJ2-7,TRBV6-2/TRBV6-3,few,CANPFPPSAGGAYEQYF,TGTGCCAACCCGTTCCCCCCTTCAGCGGGGGGGGCCTACGAGCAGTACTTC
TRBD2,TRBJ2-5,TRBV7-3,few,CASSLAGGAQETQYF,TGTGCCAGCAGCTTAGCGGGAGGGGCTCAAGAGACCCAGTACTTC
.,TRBJ1-5,TRBV7-8,few,CASSLGANPQPQHF,TGTGCCAGCAGCTTAGGGGCTAATCCCCAGCCCCAGCATTTT
.,TRBJ1-5,TRBV28,.,CASSLLAGARNQPQHF,TGTGCCAGCAGTTTATTAGCCGGAGCCCGCAATCAGCCCCAGCATTTT
.,TRBJ2-7,TRBV28,few,CASSFGPAYEQYF,TGTGCCAGCAGTTTTGGTCCAGCCTACGAGCAGTACTTC
.,TRBJ1-4,TRBV20-1,few,CSAPNSRGGGEKLFF,TGCAGTGCCCCGAACTCACGGGGGGGCGGGGAAAAACTGTTTTTT
.,TRBJ2-7,TRBV6-4,.,CASSDSMAETYEQYF,TGTGCCAGCAGTGACTCGATGGCTGAAACCTACGAGCAGTACTTC
.,TRBJ2-5,TRBV2,.,CASSEVKIDQETQYF,TGTGCCAGCAGTGAAGTAAAGATAGATCAAGAGACCCAGTACTTC
.,TRBJ2-1,TRBV20-1,.,CSARGWGSSNEQFF,TGCAGTGCTAGAGGTTGGGGGAGTAGCAATGAGCAGTTCTTC
.,TRBJ2-5,TRBV20-1,few,CSALDGTQYF,TGCAGTGCTCTAGATGGAACCCAGTACTTC
.,TRBJ2-2,TRBV27,.,CASSSLLVGSGELFF,TGTGCCAGCAGTTCCTTACTGGTCGGGAGTGGGGAGCTGTTTTTT
TRBD1,TRBJ2-7,TRBV24-1,few,CATSGSDRAYEQYF,TGTGCCACCAGTGGGAGTGACAGGGCGTACGAGCAGTACTTC
.,TRBJ2-2,TRBV6-1,few,CASSGRAGELFF,TGTGCCAGCAGTGGGAGGGCCGGGGAGCTGTTTTTT
TRBD2,TRBJ2-5,TRBV7-3,.,CASSLAASGETQYF,TGTGCCAGCAGCTTAGCGGCTAGCGGAGAGACCCAGTACTTC
.,TRBJ1-2,TRBV20-1,few,CSASERNYGYTF,TGCAGTGCTAGCGAGAGGAACTATGGCTACACCTTC
.,TRBJ1-5,TRBV28,.,CASSERGFRQPQHF,TGTGCCAGCAGCGAGAGGGGTTTTAGACAGCCCCAGCATTTT
TRBD2,TRBJ2-1,TRBV2,.,CASRHGTSGSREQFF,TGTGCCAGCAGACACGGGACTAGCGGGAGCAGGGAGCAGTTCTTC
.,TRBJ2-5,TRBV15,.,CATSRGPMGARRNQETQYF,TGTGCCACCAGCAGAGGCCCAATGGGGGCGCGGCGCAACCAAGAGACCCAGTACTTC
TRBD1,TRBJ1-3,TRBV6-1,few,CASDRQGQGTIYF,TGTGCCAGCGACCGACAGGGGCAGGGCACCATATATTTT
.,TRBJ2-6,TRBV4-1,once,CASSRPFFSGANVLTF,TGCGCCAGCAGCCGCCCCTTTTTCTCTGGGGCCAACGTCCTGACTTTC
.,TRBJ2-2,TRBV6-1,few,CASRLTGEGTGELFF,TGTGCCAGCAGATTGACAGGGGAGGGCACCGGGGAGCTGTTTTTT
TRBD1,TRBJ1-2,TRBV6-1,.,CASSSWTGRFDYGYTF,TGTGCCAGCAGCTCGTGGACAGGGAGGTTTGACTATGGCTACACCTTC
.,TRBJ2-7,TRBV19,few,CASSQSSITEQYF,TGTGCCAGTAGTCAGTCCAGTATCACCGAGCAGTACTTC
.,TRBJ2-3,TRBV6-1,.,CASSARQDTQYF,TGTGCCAGCAGTGCCAGACAAGATACGCAGTATTTT
.,TRBJ2-5,TRBV5-4,.,CASSSSGHTLSQETQYF,TGTGCCAGCAGCTCCTCAGGCCACACCCTCAGTCAAGAGACCCAGTACTTC
.,TRBJ2-7,TRBV20-1,.,CSATTRDSTRGTYEQYF,TGCAGTGCTACCACCCGGGACTCGACCCGGGGGACCTACGAGCAGTACTTC
.,TRBJ1-5,TRBV5-1,.,CASSRDSNQPQHF,TGCGCCAGCAGCAGGGATAGCAATCAGCCCCAGCATTTT
.,TRBJ1-3,TRBV20-1,.,CSARDGWFLSGNTIYF,TGCAGTGCTAGAGATGGATGGTTCCTCTCTGGAAACACCATATATTTT
.,TRBJ2-7,TRBV20-1,medium-sized,CSARDLGPQGPTYEQYF,TGCAGTGCTAGAGATCTTGGCCCGCAGGGGCCGACCTACGAGCAGTACTTC
.,TRBJ1-2,TRBV9,few,CASSVGGAAHYGYTF,TGTGCCAGCAGCGTAGGTGGAGCTGCCCACTATGGCTACACCTTC
TRBD1,TRBJ1-2,TRBV20-1,.,CSATLPGQSHGYTF,TGCAGTGCTACATTACCGGGACAGAGCCATGGCTACACCTTC
TRBD2,TRBJ2-1,TRBV10-1,.,CASSESRLAGISYNEQFF,TGCGCCAGCAGTGAGTCTCGTCTAGCGGGTATCTCCTACAATGAGCAGTTCTTC
TRBD2,TRBJ2-7,TRBV27,few,CASSLHYPGTTVYEQYF,TGTGCCAGCAGTTTACACTATCCCGGGACTACCGTATACGAGCAGTACTTC
.,TRBJ1-6,TRBV19,.,CASTEGVFYNSPLHF,TGTGCCAGTACCGAGGGGGTTTTCTATAATTCACCCCTCCACTTT
TRBD1,TRBJ1-5,TRBV20-1,.,CSASQGARNQPQHF,TGCAGTGCTTCCCAGGGGGCAAGGAATCAGCCCCAGCATTTT
.,TRBJ2-3,TRBV27,once,CASSPLGNLHTDTQYF,TGTGCCAGCAGTCCCCTCGGTAACCTTCACACAGATACGCAGTATTTT
TRBD2,TRBJ2-2,TRBV5-1,.,CASSHVSGRADGELFF,TGCGCCAGCAGCCACGTTAGCGGGAGGGCGGACGGGGAGCTGTTTTTT
.,TRBJ1-4,TRBV20-1,.,CSARSGQPNEKLFF,TGCAGTGCTAGAAGTGGTCAGCCTAATGAAAAACTGTTTTTT
.,TRBJ1-2,TRBV5-4,once,CASSFKSQLGGYTF,TGTGCCAGCAGCTTTAAGTCCCAGCTGGGTGGCTACACCTTC